One TCR beta chain is described in this entry. Its antigen is unidentified. This record comes from a study of T cell responses to AZD1222 COVID-19 vaccine. Broader study findings: Spike-specific TCR breadth rose after two AZD1222 doses, and depth rose as well. Donors in the cohort were predominantly white British and more often female, and clonal diversity was possibly underestimated. Without day 14 samples, only post-peak T cell repertoires were studied.

V was clipped by 0 bases and J by 0 bases, with 10 bases between them. The germline V gene has CDR1 SGHRS and CDR2 YFSETQ. The CDR3 runs 15 residues. The protocol was immunoSEQ multiplex PCR, while the TCRdb copy is restricted to in-frame clones and leaves out a portion. The table lists under 85,000 clones, roughly 90% of them singletons, with about 23% in the top ten. Sequenced here: peripheral blood, sampled on day 0 of AZD1222 vaccination. This TCR was sampled from an adult in good health. The rearrangement links TRBV5-1 to TRBJ2-7; a weak D match, TRBD2 (6 bases). The CDR3 DNA reads TGCGCCAGCAGCTTGGTCGCGGGAACCTCCTACGAGCAGTACTTC. This codes for CASSLVAGTSYEQYF.